The clone carrying this T cell receptor beta chain was seen many times. Its cognate antigen is unknown. These data originate in a study of CD8 T cells in ankylosing spondylitis. General study results and limits: Blood of patients with ankylosing spondylitis appeared to be characterized by a TCR beta motif of several highly homologous variants.

The TCR beta libraries were generated through quantitative 5'-RACE incorporating molecular barcodes. TCRdb called the 5' RACE reads again in MiXCR, with one record for every CDR3 protein. The table records more than 500,000 distinct CDR3 sequences, roughly 5.3% of them present only once. Germline CDR1 and CDR2: DFQATT and SNEGSKA (reference sequence). Trimming took 0 bases from V and 8 from J, leaving 14 bases between them. The CDR3 is made up of 14 amino acids. The chain uses TRBV20-1 and TRBJ2-4; possibly TRBD2 for D (7 bases). The origin of this receptor is a male donor with ankylosing spondylitis. Sequenced input: blood, either unsorted or a sorted T cell fraction (not recorded which). The CDR3 spells CSARDRGASDIQYF. DNA of the CDR3: TGCAGTGCTAGAGATCGGGGGGCATCGGACATTCAGTACTTC.